The present T cell receptor beta chain was sequenced within a study of shared clonotypes between healthy human individuals. As for the study in general: Plates per donor: three CD4 naive, three CD4 memory, two CD8 naive, one CD8 memory.

CD4+ cells underwent separation, giving CD45RA+ naive and CD45RA-negative memory subsets. Overall study results and limits: Among donors, sharing of clonotypes was expected to be affected by sequencing depth.

Trimming took 0 bases from V and 2 from J, leaving 6 bases between them. The CDR3 contains 13 residues. Germline CDR1 reads SGHRS; CDR2 reads YFSETQ. Assay: immunoSEQ multiplex PCR; the TCRdb copy retains only in-frame clones and omits some. The sample consists of 400,000 to 600,000 clones, more than 95% of them appearing once. Details on this clone: Antigen specificity is unknown.

Sequences were obtained from naive CD4+ T cells sorted from blood. Subset given: CD45RA+ positively selected. The chain combines TRBV5-1 with TRBJ2-7, with a weak D call TRBD1 (5 bases). This receptor was identified in a woman in her 30s in good health. Here the CDR3 DNA reads TGCGCCAGCAGCTTGGAGACAGCCTACGAGCAGTACTTC. Translating gives CASSLETAYEQYF.